These T cell receptor beta chains were read from a single sample in a study of identical twins. In TCRdb, the 5' RACE reads were re-called with MiXCR into one record per CDR3 protein. Of more than 400,000 distinct CDR3 sequences listed, about 16% are singletons. These data were also reused for a study on yellow fever vaccine responses in identical twins.

Sequencing was carried out using CD4+ T cells sorted from blood. The receptor set was obtained from a woman younger than 35 in good health. CDR3s include the opening cysteine and the closing phenylalanine or tryptophan. The D gene is left open where the match is weak. A clone size is listed for some rows: how often the clone was seen (once, few, many), or a class if it is expanded.

V	D	size	J	DNA	CDR3
TRBV5-1	-	-	TRBJ2-1	TGCGCCAGCAGCCTGGCTAGTCAGGGCAATGAGCAGTTCTTC	CASSLASQGNEQFF
TRBV12-3/TRBV12-4	TRBD2	-	TRBJ2-7	TGTGCCAGCAGTCCCGGACTAGGAAGATACGAGCAGTACTTC	CASSPGLGRYEQYF
TRBV20-1	-	-	TRBJ2-1	TGCAGTGCTAGAGATAGAGGGGGCAATGAGCAGTTCTTC	CSARDRGGNEQFF
TRBV21-1	-	-	TRBJ2-1	TGTGCCAGCAGCAAAGACCTAGCGGGAGGGTACAATGAGCAGTTCTTC	CASSKDLAGGYNEQFF
TRBV5-4	-	few	TRBJ2-1	TGTGCCAGCAGCTTGGACGGGACAAGATCCTACAATGAGCAGTTCTTC	CASSLDGTRSYNEQFF
TRBV2	-	-	TRBJ2-1	TGTGCCAGCAACGGCAGGGCGGGCAATGAGCAGTTCTTC	CASNGRAGNEQFF
TRBV5-1	-	many	TRBJ2-6	TGCGCCAGCAGCATGGGACTCTCCCGAGGGGCCAACGTCCTGACTTTC	CASSMGLSRGANVLTF
TRBV20-1	TRBD2	few	TRBJ2-1	TGCAGTGCTAGGAGACTAGCGGGAAAAGGATCCTACAATGAGCAGTTCTTC	CSARRLAGKGSYNEQFF
TRBV12-3/TRBV12-4	-	few	TRBJ1-6	TGTGCCAGCAGGGAGCTCGGCAGGGAGCTACTCCACTTT	CASRELGRELLHF
TRBV29-1	-	few	TRBJ2-2	TGCAGCGTTCGACGGGACGCCACCGGGGAGCTGTTTTTT	CSVRRDATGELFF
TRBV14	TRBD2	-	TRBJ2-7	TGTGCCAGCAGCCACCGTCTAGCGGCACACTACGAGCAGTACTTC	CASSHRLAAHYEQYF
TRBV5-6	TRBD1	many	TRBJ1-1	TGTGCCAGCAGACCTGGGACAGGGCTCACTGAAGCTTTCTTT	CASRPGTGLTEAFF
TRBV20-1	TRBD1	few	TRBJ2-6	TGCAGTGCTAGAGATCCACAGGGGGGACGAGATCTCCTGACTTTC	CSARDPQGGRDLLTF
TRBV27	TRBD2	-	TRBJ2-3	TGTGCCAGCAGTTTAGCCCCGGGACTAGGTTGGAGCACAGATACGCAGTATTTT	CASSLAPGLGWSTDTQYF
TRBV3-1	-	-	TRBJ1-1	TGTGCCAGCAGCCAAGGGGCATACCTGAACACTGAAGCTTTCTTT	CASSQGAYLNTEAFF
TRBV29-1	TRBD1	-	TRBJ1-5	TGCAGCGTCGCAGGGGGACAGGGGCAGCCCCAGCATTTT	CSVAGGQGQPQHF
TRBV12-3/TRBV12-4	-	few	TRBJ2-4	TGTGCCAGCAGCTTTGGGACGTCGGGGAACATTCAGTACTTC	CASSFGTSGNIQYF
TRBV20-1	TRBD2	-	TRBJ2-3	TGCAGTGCGAACCAAGCGGGGGTAATCACAGATACGCAGTATTTT	CSANQAGVITDTQYF
TRBV19	TRBD1	few	TRBJ2-1	TGTGCCAGTAGTATTCAGGCAGGGGGCCTATACAATGAGCAGTTCTTC	CASSIQAGGLYNEQFF
TRBV24-1	-	many	TRBJ1-4	TGTGCCACCAGTGGCGGGCCGGGTAATGAAAAACTGTTTTTT	CATSGGPGNEKLFF
TRBV5-1	TRBD1	once	TRBJ2-2	TGCGCCAGCAGCTCGAGAGACCAGGGGGCCGGGGAGCTGTTTTTT	CASSSRDQGAGELFF
TRBV10-3	-	few	TRBJ2-3	TGTGCCACCCTAGGGAGCACAGATACGCAGTATTTT	CATLGSTDTQYF
TRBV29-1	-	-	TRBJ1-1	TGCAGCGACACCCTGGACAGTGCAGTTAGGGAAGCTTTCTTT	CSDTLDSAVREAFF
TRBV9	-	few	TRBJ2-7	TGTGCCAGCAGCACCCGGGGCGGTTGGCAGTACTTC	CASSTRGGWQYF
TRBV5-1	-	-	TRBJ2-3	TGCGCCAGCACAATGGCAGGGGCAGGTAGCACAGATACGCAGTATTTT	CASTMAGAGSTDTQYF
TRBV5-1	-	few	TRBJ1-5	TGCGCCAGCAGCTTGACCACAGGAGTCAATCAGCCCCAGCATTTT	CASSLTTGVNQPQHF
TRBV6-5	TRBD2	few	TRBJ2-7	TGTGCCAGCAGTTACTCGGGACTAGCCCCAGGGTCCTACGAGCAGTACTTC	CASSYSGLAPGSYEQYF
TRBV4-1	-	-	TRBJ1-6	TGCGCCAGCAGCCAAGCGCCAAATTCACCCCTCCACTTT	CASSQAPNSPLHF
TRBV28	-	-	TRBJ1-4	TGTGCCAGCAGTTCCGGGGCAACTAATGAAAAACTGTTTTTT	CASSSGATNEKLFF
TRBV12-3/TRBV12-4	TRBD1	few	TRBJ1-3	TGTGCCAGCAGTTCGGCTGGGACAGGGGTAGGAAACACCATATATTTT	CASSSAGTGVGNTIYF
TRBV4-1	TRBD2	-	TRBJ2-1	TGCGCCAGCAGTGCGGGGGGTAGGTACAATGAGCAGTTCTTC	CASSAGGRYNEQFF
TRBV12-3/TRBV12-4	-	few	TRBJ2-5	TGTGCCAGCGCAAGTTACAAAGACAGGCAAGAGACCCAGTACTTC	CASASYKDRQETQYF
TRBV29-1	-	-	TRBJ2-1	TGCAGCGTTGAAGGTGGGTCTATGAGTTCCTACAATGAGCAGTTCTTC	CSVEGGSMSSYNEQFF
TRBV12-3/TRBV12-4	-	many	TRBJ2-1	TGTGCCAGCAGTTTTGAGAATTGGACGGGGACAAGTGAGCAGTTCTTC	CASSFENWTGTSEQFF
TRBV29-1	-	-	TRBJ2-2	TGCAGCGCCGCGCGGGTAGACACCAGGGAGCTGTTTTTT	CSAARVDTRELFF
TRBV10-3	TRBD2	few	TRBJ2-7	TGTGCCATCAGAGGACTAGCGGGTCAGTCCTACGAGCAGTACTTC	CAIRGLAGQSYEQYF
TRBV7-8	-	few	TRBJ2-1	TGTGCCAGCAGCTCGACAGGATCGTTAAAAGCCTACAATGAGCAGTTCTTC	CASSSTGSLKAYNEQFF
TRBV5-6	-	-	TRBJ2-7	TGTGCCAGCAGCTTTGGGGGAATTAGGGAGCAGTACTTC	CASSFGGIREQYF
TRBV5-1	TRBD1	many	TRBJ1-2	TGCGCCAGCAGACGAGCGGGACAGGGTGAATATGGCTACACCTTC	CASRRAGQGEYGYTF
TRBV15	-	-	TRBJ2-7	TGTGCCACCAGCAGAGATCAACGGATCTCCTACGAGCAGTACTTC	CATSRDQRISYEQYF
TRBV5-1	TRBD1	-	TRBJ1-1	TGCGCCAGCAGCTTGGGGCAACAGGGGTTTGACACTGAAGCTTTCTTT	CASSLGQQGFDTEAFF
TRBV20-1	-	-	TRBJ1-1	TGCAGTGCTCGGAGCCTGACGGCGAACACTGAAGCTTTCTTT	CSARSLTANTEAFF
TRBV28	TRBD1	few	TRBJ1-3	TGTGCCAGCAGTTTCAGGGGGCGCTTGGGAAACACCATATATTTT	CASSFRGRLGNTIYF
TRBV28	-	-	TRBJ1-3	TGTGCCAGCAGCCCGCTTGGCTCTGGAAACACCATATATTTT	CASSPLGSGNTIYF